This T cell receptor beta chain stems from a study of CD8+CD57+ T cells in acquired aplastic anemia. Study-wide context: Healthy donors gave approximately 10 million reads on average for CD4+ cells. Study-level findings and limits: Significance was not reached for CD8+ Simpson's diversity between patients and controls. Almost 30 shared CD8+ CDR3s appeared highly expressed within patients' immunodominant clones.

Profiles of TCR beta VDJ and CDR3 were generated from a genomic DNA template. TCRdb re-called the reads through MiXCR, storing one row per CDR3 protein. The repertoire holds around 200,000 distinct CDR3 sequences, approximately 49% seen once, with about 17% in the top ten. Turning to this clonotype: Its antigen is undetermined.

Trimming cost V 4 bases and J 4 bases, with 10 bases left between them. Germline V CDR1 and CDR2: MDHEN, SYDVKM. This CDR3 has 13 amino acids. This receptor was taken from a human donor in good health, serving as a control. Sequencing was performed on sorted CD4+, CD8+, or CD8+CD57+ T cells (not recorded which) from PBMCs. The J gene is TRBJ1-2, the V gene TRBV28; D unclear. The CDR3 nucleotides are TGTGCCAGCAGTTATGAACGGGCCTATGGCTACACCTTC. This codes for CASSYERAYGYTF.